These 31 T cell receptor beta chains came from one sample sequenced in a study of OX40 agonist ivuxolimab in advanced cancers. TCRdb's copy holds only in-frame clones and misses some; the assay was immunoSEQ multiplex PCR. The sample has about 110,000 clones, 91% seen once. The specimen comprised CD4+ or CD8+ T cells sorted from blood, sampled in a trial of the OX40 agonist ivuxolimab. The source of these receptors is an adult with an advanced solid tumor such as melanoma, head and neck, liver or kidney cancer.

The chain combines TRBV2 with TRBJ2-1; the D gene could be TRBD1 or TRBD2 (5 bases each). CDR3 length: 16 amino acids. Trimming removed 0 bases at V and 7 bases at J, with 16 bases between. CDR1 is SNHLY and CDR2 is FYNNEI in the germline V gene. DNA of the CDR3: TGTGCCAGCAGTGAAGCTGGGGGTCTCCTACGGAATGAGCAGTTCTTC. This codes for CASSEAGGLLRNEQFF.

CDR3 DNA: TGCAGCGTAGGGGACAGGGGAAGGGAGCCCCAGCATTTT. Amino acid sequence: CSVGDRGREPQHF. The V and J genes are TRBV29-1 and TRBJ1-5, with 10 bases identical to TRBD1. The CDR3 is 13 residues long. Germline trimming cut 6 bases from V and 8 bases from J; bases unmatched to any gene: 7. Germline V CDR1 and CDR2: SQVTM, ANQGSEA.

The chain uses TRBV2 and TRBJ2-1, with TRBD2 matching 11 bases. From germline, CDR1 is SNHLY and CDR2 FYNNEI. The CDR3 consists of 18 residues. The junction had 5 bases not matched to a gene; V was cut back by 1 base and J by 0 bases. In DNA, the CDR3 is TGTGCCAGCAGTGAAGAGGGACTAGCGGCAGTCTCCTACAATGAGCAGTTCTTC. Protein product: CASSEEGLAAVSYNEQFF.

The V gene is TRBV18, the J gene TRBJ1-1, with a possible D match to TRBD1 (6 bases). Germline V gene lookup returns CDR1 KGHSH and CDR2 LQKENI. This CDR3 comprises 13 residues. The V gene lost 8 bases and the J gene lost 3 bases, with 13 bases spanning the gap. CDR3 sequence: CASTGNEDTEAFF. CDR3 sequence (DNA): TGTGCCAGCACAGGGAATGAGGACACTGAAGCTTTCTTT.

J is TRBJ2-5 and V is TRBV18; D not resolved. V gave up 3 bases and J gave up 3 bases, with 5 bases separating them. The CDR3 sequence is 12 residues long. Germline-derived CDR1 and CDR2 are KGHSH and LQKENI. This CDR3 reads CASSPGEETQYF. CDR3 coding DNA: TGTGCCAGCTCACCTGGGGAAGAGACCCAGTACTTC.

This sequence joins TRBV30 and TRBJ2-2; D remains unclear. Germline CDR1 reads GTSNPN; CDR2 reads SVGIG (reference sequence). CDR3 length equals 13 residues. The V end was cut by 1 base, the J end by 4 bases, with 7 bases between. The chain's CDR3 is CAWSAYTTGELFF. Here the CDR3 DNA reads TGTGCCTGGAGTGCCTACACCACCGGGGAGCTGTTTTTT. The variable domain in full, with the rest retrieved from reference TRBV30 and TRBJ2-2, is SQTIHQWPATLVQPVGSPLSLECTVEGTSNPNLYWYRQAAGRGLQLLFYSVGIGQISSEVPQNLSASRPQDRQFILSSKKLLLSDSGFYLCAWSAYTTGELFFGEGSRLTVL.

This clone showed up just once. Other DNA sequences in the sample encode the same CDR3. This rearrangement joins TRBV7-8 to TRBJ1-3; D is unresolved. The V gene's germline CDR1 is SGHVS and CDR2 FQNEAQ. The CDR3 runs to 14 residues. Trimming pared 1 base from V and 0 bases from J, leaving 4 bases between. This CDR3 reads CASSLGASGNTIYF. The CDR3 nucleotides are TGTGCCAGCAGCTTAGGGGCCTCTGGAAACACCATATATTTT.

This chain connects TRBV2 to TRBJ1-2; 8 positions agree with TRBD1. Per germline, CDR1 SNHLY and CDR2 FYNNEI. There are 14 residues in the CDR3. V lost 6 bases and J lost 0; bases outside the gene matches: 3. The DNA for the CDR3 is TGTGCCAGCAGGGGGGACAGGACTAACTATGGCTACACCTTC. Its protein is CASRGDRTNYGYTF.

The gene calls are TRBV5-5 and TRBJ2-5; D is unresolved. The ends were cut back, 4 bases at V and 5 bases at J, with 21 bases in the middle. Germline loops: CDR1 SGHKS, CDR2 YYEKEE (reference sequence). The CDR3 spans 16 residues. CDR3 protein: CASSPYNRADAETQYF. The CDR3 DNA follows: TGTGCCAGCAGCCCATACAACAGAGCCGACGCGGAGACCCAGTACTTC.

The DNA for the CDR3 is TGCGCCAGCAGCCGAAGCAGGGGAGCGGAGGGCTACACCTTC. The encoded protein is CASSRSRGAEGYTF. This sequence joins TRBV5-1 and TRBJ1-2, with a weak D call TRBD1 (6 bases). The germline V gene has CDR1 SGHRS and CDR2 YFSETQ. V was shortened by 4 bases and J by 8 bases, with 18 bases between the two germline ends. CDR3 length: 14 residues.

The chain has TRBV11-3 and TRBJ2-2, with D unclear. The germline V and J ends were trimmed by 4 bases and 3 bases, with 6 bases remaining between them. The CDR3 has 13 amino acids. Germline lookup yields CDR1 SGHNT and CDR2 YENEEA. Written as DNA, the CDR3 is TGTGCCAGCAGCTCAAAGGACACCGGGGAGCTGTTTTTT. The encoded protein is CASSSKDTGELFF.

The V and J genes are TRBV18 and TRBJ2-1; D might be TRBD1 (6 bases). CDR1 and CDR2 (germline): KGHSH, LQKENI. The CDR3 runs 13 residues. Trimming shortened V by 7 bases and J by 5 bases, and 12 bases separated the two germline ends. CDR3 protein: CASYGGGNNEQFF. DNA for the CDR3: TGTGCCAGCTACGGTGGGGGCAACAATGAGCAGTTCTTC.

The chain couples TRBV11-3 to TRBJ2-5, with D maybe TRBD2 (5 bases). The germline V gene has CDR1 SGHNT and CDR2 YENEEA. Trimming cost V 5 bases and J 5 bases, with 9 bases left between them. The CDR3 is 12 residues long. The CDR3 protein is CASSHRGETQYF. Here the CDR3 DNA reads TGTGCCAGCAGCCACAGAGGGGAGACCCAGTACTTC.

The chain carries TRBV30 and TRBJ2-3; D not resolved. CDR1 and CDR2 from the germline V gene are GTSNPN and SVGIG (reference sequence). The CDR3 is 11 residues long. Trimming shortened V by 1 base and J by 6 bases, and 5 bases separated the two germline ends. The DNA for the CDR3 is TGTGCCTGGAGTGGGTCGGATACGCAGTATTTT. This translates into CAWSGSDTQYF.

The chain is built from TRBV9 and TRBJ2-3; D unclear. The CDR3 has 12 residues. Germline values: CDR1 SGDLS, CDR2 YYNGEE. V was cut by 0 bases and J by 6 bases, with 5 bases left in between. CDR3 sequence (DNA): TGTGCCAGCAGCGTAGCATGGGATACGCAGTATTTT. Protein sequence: CASSVAWDTQYF. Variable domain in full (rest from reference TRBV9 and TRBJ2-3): DSGVTQTPKHLITATGQRVTLRCSPRSGDLSVYWYQQSLDQGLQFLIQYYNGEERAKGNILERFSAQQFPDLHSELNLSSLELGDSALYFCASSVAWDTQYFGPGTRLTVL.

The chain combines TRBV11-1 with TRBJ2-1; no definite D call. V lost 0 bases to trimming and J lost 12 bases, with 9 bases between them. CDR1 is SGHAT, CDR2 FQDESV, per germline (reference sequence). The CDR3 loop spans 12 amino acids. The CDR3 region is CASSLAQQVQFF. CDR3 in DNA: TGTGCCAGCAGCTTAGCACAGCAAGTGCAGTTCTTC. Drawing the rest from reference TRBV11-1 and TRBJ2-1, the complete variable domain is EAEVAQSPRYKITEKSQAVAFWCDPISGHATLYWYRQILGQGPELLVQFQDESVVDDSQLPKDRFSAERLKGVDSTLKIQPAELGDSAMYLCASSLAQQVQFFGPGTRLTVL.

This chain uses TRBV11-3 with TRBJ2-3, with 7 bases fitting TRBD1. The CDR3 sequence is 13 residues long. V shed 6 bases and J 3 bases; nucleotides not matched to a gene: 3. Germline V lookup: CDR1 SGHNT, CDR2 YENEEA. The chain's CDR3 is CASRTTGTDTQYF. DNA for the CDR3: TGTGCCAGCAGAACGACAGGGACAGATACGCAGTATTTT.

The CDR3 spells CASSRRLLAGGNTGELFF. The CDR3 nucleotides read TGTGCCAGCAGCCGGAGGTTACTAGCGGGGGGAAACACCGGGGAGCTGTTTTTT. The chain is built from TRBV14 and TRBJ2-2; 12 bases agree with TRBD2. CDR3 length: 18 amino acids. V dropped 4 bases and J dropped 2; count of bases not matched to a gene: 8. Germline CDR1 is SGHDN and CDR2 is FVKESK.

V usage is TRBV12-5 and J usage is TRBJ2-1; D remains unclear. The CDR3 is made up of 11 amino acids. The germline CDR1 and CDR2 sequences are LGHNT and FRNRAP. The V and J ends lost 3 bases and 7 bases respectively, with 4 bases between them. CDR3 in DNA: TGTGCTAGTGGTTTAGTGAATGAGCAGTTCTTC. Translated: CASGLVNEQFF.

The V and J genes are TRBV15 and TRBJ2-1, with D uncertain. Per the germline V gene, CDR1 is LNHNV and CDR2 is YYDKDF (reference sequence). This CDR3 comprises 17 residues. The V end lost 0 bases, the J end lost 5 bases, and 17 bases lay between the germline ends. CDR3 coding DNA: TGTGCCACCAGCAGAGATGAGAATGGCCCACGACACAATGAGCAGTTCTTC. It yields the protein CATSRDENGPRHNEQFF.

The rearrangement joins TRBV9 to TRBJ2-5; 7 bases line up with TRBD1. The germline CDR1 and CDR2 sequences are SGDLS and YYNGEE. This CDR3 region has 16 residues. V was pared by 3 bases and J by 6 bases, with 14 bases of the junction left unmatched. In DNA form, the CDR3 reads TGTGCCAGCAGCGCAGATATTACAGGGGACGGGAAGACCCAGTACTTC. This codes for CASSADITGDGKTQYF.

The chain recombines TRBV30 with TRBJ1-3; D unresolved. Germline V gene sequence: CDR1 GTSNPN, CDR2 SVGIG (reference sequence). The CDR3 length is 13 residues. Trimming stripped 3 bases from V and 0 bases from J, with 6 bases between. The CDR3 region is CAWRQFSGNTIYF. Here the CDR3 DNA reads TGTGCCTGGAGACAGTTCTCTGGAAACACCATATATTTT. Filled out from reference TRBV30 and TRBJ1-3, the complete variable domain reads SQTIHQWPATLVQPVGSPLSLECTVEGTSNPNLYWYRQAAGRGLQLLFYSVGIGQISSEVPQNLSASRPQDRQFILSSKKLLLSDSGFYLCAWRQFSGNTIYFGEGSWLTVV.

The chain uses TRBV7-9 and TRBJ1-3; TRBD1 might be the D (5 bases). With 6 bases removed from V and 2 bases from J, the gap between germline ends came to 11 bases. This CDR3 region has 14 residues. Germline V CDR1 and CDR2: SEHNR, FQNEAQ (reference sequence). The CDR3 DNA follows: TGTGCCAGCAGACCGGACAAGGCTGGAAACACCATATATTTT. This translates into CASRPDKAGNTIYF.

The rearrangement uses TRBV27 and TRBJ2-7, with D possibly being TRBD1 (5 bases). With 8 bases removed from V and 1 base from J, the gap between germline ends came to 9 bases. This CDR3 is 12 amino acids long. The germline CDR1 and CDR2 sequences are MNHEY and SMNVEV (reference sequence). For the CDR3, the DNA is TGTGCCAGCCAGGGTTTGTCCTACGAGCAGTACTTC. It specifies CASQGLSYEQYF.

The CDR3 DNA follows: TGTGCCTGGAGTGTACTGCAGGGGGTTTACAATGAGCAGTTCTTC. This sequence encodes CAWSVLQGVYNEQFF. The V call is TRBV30, the J call TRBJ2-1; 7 nucleotides agree with TRBD1. Trimming removed 0 bases from V and 4 bases from J; junction bases left unmatched: 6. In germline, CDR1 is GTSNPN, CDR2 SVGIG (reference sequence). This CDR3 has 15 residues.

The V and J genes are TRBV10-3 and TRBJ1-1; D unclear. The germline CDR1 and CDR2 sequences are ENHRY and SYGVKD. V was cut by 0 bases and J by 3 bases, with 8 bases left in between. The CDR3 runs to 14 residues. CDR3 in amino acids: CAISESGRDTEAFF. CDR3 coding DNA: TGTGCCATCAGTGAGTCGGGGAGGGACACTGAAGCTTTCTTT.

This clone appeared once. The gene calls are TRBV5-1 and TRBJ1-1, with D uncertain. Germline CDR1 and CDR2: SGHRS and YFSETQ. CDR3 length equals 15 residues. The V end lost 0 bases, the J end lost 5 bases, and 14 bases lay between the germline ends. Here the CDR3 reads CASSLAGRVGTEAFF. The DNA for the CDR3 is TGCGCCAGCAGCTTGGCCGGGAGGGTGGGGACTGAAGCTTTCTTT. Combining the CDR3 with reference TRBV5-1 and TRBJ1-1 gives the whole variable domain KAGVTQTPRYLIKTRGQQVTLSCSPISGHRSVSWYQQTPGQGLQFLFEYFSETQRNKGNFPGRFSGRQFSNSRSEMNVSTLELGDSALYLCASSLAGRVGTEAFFGQGTRLTVV.

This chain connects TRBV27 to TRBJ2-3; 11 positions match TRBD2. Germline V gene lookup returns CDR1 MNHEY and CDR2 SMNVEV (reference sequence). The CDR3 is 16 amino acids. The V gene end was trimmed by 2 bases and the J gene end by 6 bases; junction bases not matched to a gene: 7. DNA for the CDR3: TGTGCCAGCAGTTTACAGGGGGGACTAGCGGCGGATACGCAGTATTTT. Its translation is CASSLQGGLAADTQYF.

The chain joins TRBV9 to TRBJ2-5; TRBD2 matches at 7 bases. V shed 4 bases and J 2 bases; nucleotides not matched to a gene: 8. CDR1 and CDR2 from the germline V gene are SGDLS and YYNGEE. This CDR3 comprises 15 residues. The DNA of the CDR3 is TGTGCCAGCAGCCCCACCCTAGCGGATCAAGAGACCCAGTACTTC. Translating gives CASSPTLADQETQYF.

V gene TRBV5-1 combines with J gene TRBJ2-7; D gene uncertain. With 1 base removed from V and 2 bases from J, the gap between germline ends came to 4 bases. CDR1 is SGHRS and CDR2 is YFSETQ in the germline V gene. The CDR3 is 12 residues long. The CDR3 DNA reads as TGCGCCAGCAGCTTGCTCCCCTACGAGCAGTACTTC. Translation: CASSLLPYEQYF.

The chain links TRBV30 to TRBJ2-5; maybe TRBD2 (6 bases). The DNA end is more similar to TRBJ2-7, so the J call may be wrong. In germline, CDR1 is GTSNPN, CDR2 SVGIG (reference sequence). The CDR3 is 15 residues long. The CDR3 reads CAWSGSSESSYEQYF. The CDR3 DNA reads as TGTGCCTGGAGTGGCTCTAGCGAAAGCTCCTACGAGCAGTACTTC.